The entry below gives a single T cell receptor (beta chain) sequence along with its context. This sample stems from a study of blood T cell repertoires in COVID-19. For the study at large: T cells, B-cell-depleted T cells, or PBMCs provided the cDNA or gDNA that served as material.

CDR1 and CDR2 from the germline V gene are GTSNPN and SVGIG (reference sequence). This CDR3 comprises 13 residues. Trimming took off 2 bases at V and 1 base at J, with 8 bases between the two ends. In the study's own analysis: Amplification with reference gene primers provided the estimates of nucleated cell counts. The protocol was immunoSEQ multiplex PCR, while the TCRdb copy is restricted to in-frame clones and leaves out a portion. V, J and clone size are those of that table, while D and trimming were read from the DNA. The sample includes about 190,000 clones, 84% of them seen just once. The sequenced sample consisted of peripheral blood. The V and J genes are TRBV30 and TRBJ1-1, with a possible D match to TRBD1 (6 bases). The TCR sequence derives from a human donor in a cohort sampled during active COVID-19. The CDR3 is CAWSPQGNTEAFF. The CDR3 DNA sequence: TGTGCCTGGAGTCCACAGGGGAACACTGAAGCTTTCTTT.